Listed below are T cell receptor beta chains from one sample, sequenced in a study of cytomegalovirus exposure and HLA in healthy donors. Sequenced by immunoSEQ multiplex PCR; TCRdb stores in-frame clones only, minus some. Among under 150,000 clones listed, under 85% were seen once. The sequenced sample consisted of PBMCs. The receptors come from a man in his thirties or forties in good health and CMV-seronegative. CDR3s include the opening cysteine and the closing phenylalanine or tryptophan. A D gene is named only where the DNA matches it firmly. The size field is filled for only some rows; it gives once, few, many or a size class.

cdr3_aa	cdr3_nt	clone_size	j_call	v_call	d_call
CASSLSGAGRGETQYF	TGTGCCAGCAGCCTATCGGGAGCAGGGCGAGGGGAGACCCAGTACTTC	.	TRBJ2-5	TRBV7-3	.
CASSPRTSGYNEQFF	TGTGCCAGCAGCCCCCGGACTAGCGGGTACAATGAGCAGTTCTTC	.	TRBJ2-1	TRBV4-2	TRBD2
CASSQEAGGKTYEQYF	TGTGCCAGCAGCCAGGAAGCGGGAGGAAAAACCTACGAGCAGTACTTC	.	TRBJ2-7	TRBV4-2	TRBD2
CASSLLSGGLETQYF	TGTGCCAGCAGCTTACTCTCGGGGGGGCTTGAGACCCAGTACTTC	.	TRBJ2-5	TRBV11-2	TRBD2
CASSFHRNYGYTF	TGTGCCAGCAGCTTCCACAGAAACTATGGCTACACCTTC	.	TRBJ1-2	TRBV7-2	.
CSEDRNTEAFF	TGCAGCGAAGACAGGAACACTGAAGCTTTCTTT	.	TRBJ1-1	TRBV20-1	.
CAWSPGQGMHTF	TGTGCCTGGAGTCCAGGACAGGGTATGCACACCTTC	few	TRBJ1-2	TRBV30	TRBD1
CASTPPGGAETQYF	TGTGCCAGCACCCCGCCGGGGGGGGCAGAGACCCAGTACTTC	.	TRBJ2-5	TRBV6-5	TRBD2
CASNREGAVEAFF	TGTGCCAGCAATCGCGAGGGGGCTGTTGAAGCTTTCTTT	.	TRBJ1-1	TRBV2	TRBD1
CASSPSLTGVPGELFF	TGTGCCAGCTCACCCAGCTTGACAGGGGTCCCCGGGGAGCTGTTTTTT	.	TRBJ2-2	TRBV18	TRBD1
CASSQDGTTYEQYF	TGTGCCAGCAGCCAAGATGGCACAACCTACGAGCAGTACTTC	.	TRBJ2-7	TRBV4-2	.
CASSLDRTNTEAFF	TGCGCCAGCAGCTTGGACAGGACGAACACTGAAGCTTTCTTT	.	TRBJ1-1	TRBV5-1	.
CACTPRAGELFF	TGTGCCTGTACCCCTCGGGCCGGGGAGCTGTTTTTT	.	TRBJ2-2	TRBV30	.